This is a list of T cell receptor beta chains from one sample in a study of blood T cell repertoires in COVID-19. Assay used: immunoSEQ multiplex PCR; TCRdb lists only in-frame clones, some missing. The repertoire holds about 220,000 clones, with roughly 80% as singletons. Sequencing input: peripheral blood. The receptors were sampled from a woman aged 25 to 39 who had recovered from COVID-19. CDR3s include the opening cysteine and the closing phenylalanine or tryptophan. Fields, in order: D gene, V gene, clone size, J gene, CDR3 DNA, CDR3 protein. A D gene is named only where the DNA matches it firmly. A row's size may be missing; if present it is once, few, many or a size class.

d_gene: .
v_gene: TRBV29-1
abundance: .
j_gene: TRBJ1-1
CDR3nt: TGCAGCGTTCGCCTCCGAGACGCGGGGACTGAAGCTTTCTTT
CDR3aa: CSVRLRDAGTEAFF

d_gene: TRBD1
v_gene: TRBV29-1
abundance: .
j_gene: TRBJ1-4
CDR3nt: TGCAGCGTCGACAGGGGAGGTGAAAAACTGTTTTTT
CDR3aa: CSVDRGGEKLFF

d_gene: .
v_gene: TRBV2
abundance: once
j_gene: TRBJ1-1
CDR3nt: TGTGCCAGCAGTAAACCGGGTGGGACTGAAGCTTTCTTT
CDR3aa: CASSKPGGTEAFF

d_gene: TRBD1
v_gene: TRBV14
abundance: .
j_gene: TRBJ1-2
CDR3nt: TGTGCCAGCAGCCACGGACAGGACTATGGCTACACCTTC
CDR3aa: CASSHGQDYGYTF

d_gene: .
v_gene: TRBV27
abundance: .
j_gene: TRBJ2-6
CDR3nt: TGTGCCAGCAGGCTTACAGGGGCCAACGTCCTGACTTTC
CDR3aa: CASRLTGANVLTF

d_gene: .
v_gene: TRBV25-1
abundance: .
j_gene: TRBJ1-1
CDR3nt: TGTGCCAGCAGTGAATTGGGGGGAAGCGACACTGAAGCTTTCTTT
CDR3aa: CASSELGGSDTEAFF

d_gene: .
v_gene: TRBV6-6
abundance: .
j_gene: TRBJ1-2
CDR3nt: TGTGCCAGCAGTCCCAACTCAGGGAACGGCTACACCTTC
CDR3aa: CASSPNSGNGYTF

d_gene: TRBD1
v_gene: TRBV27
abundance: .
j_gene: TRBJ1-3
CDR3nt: TGTGCCAGCAGTCCCAGGAGGGGGCGGGGAAACACCATATATTTT
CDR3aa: CASSPRRGRGNTIYF

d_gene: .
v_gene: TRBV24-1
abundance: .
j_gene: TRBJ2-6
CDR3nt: TGTGCCACCGGCCAGGTGGTCTCTGGGGCCAACGTCCTGACTTTC
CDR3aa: CATGQVVSGANVLTF

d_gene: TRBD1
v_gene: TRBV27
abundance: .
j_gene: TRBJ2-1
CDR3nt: TGTGCCAGCAGTTTCGTCGGGACAGGGGGCGTCAGGAATGAGCAGTTCTTC
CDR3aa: CASSFVGTGGVRNEQFF

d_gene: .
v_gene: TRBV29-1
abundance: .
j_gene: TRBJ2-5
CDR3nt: TGCAGCGTTCGAGCCTCTGCAGAGACCCAGTACTTC
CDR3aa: CSVRASAETQYF

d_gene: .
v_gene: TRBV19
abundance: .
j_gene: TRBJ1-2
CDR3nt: TGTGCCAGTACAGGTTCCAGAGGCTACACCTTC
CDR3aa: CASTGSRGYTF

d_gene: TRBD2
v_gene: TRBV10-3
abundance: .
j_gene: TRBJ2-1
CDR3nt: TGTGCCATCAGTGAGACGGGGGTTCGTGAGCGGGACGCCTACAATGAGCAGTTCTTC
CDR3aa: CAISETGVRERDAYNEQFF

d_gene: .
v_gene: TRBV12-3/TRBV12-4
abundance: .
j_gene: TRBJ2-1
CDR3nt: TGTGCCAGCAGTCACAGGGACAATGAGCAGTTCTTC
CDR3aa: CASSHRDNEQFF

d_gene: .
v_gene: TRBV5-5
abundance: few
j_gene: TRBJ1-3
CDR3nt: TGTGCCAGCAGCCCAACGGGGGGAAGAAGTGGAAACACCATATATTTT
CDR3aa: CASSPTGGRSGNTIYF

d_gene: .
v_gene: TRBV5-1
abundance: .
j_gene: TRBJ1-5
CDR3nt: TGCGCCAGCAGCCCTACTCACAGCCTTGGAGGCCAGCCCCAGCATTTT
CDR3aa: CASSPTHSLGGQPQHF

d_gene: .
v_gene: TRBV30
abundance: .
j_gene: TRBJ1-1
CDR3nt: TGTGCCTGGAGTCGACAGTACACTGAAGCTTTCTTT
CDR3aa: CAWSRQYTEAFF

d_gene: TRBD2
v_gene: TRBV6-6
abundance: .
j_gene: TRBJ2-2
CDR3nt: TGTGCCAGCAGTTACGGGACTAGCTACACCGGGGAGCTGTTTTTT
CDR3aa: CASSYGTSYTGELFF

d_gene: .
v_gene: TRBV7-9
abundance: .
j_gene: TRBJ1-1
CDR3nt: TGTGCCAGCAGCTTAGTAGACTCGAACACTGAAGCTTTCTTT
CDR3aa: CASSLVDSNTEAFF

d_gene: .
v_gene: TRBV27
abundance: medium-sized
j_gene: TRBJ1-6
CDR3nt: TGTGCCAGCAGTCAAACCCCGAGATCCTATAATTCACCCCTCCACTTT
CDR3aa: CASSQTPRSYNSPLHF

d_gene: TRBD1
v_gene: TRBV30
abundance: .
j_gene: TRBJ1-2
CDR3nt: TGTGCCTGGATCCAGGGGGCGAGTGGCTACACCTTC
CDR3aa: CAWIQGASGYTF

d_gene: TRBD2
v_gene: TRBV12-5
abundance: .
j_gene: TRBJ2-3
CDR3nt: TGTGCTAGTGGTTTGGTACTAGCGGTTGACACAGATACGCAGTATTTT
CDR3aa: CASGLVLAVDTDTQYF

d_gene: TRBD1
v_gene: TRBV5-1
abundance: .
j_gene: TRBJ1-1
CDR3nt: TGCGCCAGCAGTCTGGGACAGGGTATCACTGAAGCTTTCTTT
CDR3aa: CASSLGQGITEAFF

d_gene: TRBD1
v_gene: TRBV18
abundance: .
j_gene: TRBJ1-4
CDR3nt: TGTGCCAGCTCACAAACGACAGGGGCTGGTGAAAAACTGTTTTTT
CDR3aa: CASSQTTGAGEKLFF

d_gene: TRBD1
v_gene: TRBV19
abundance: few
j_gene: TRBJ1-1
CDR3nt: TGTGCCAGCACATGGGACAGGGGAGTAGGCACTGAAGCTTTCTTT
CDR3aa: CASTWDRGVGTEAFF

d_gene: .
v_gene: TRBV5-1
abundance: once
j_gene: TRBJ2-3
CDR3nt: TGCGCCAGCAGCTTGGATAGGACAAGCACAGATACGCAGTATTTT
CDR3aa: CASSLDRTSTDTQYF

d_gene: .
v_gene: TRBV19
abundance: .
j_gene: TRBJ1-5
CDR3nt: TGTGCCAGTAGTATCCGGTCGGGAGGCCAGCCCCAGCATTTT
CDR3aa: CASSIRSGGQPQHF

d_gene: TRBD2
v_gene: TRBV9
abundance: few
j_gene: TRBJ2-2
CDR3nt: TGTGCCAGCAGCGTTGAATTTGGCAGACTAGCGTCCGGGGAGCTGTTTTTT
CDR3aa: CASSVEFGRLASGELFF

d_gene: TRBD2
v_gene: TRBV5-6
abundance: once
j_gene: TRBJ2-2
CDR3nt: TGTGCCAGCAGCTACCCGGGACTAGCGGGATTTGACACCGGGGAGCTGTTTTTT
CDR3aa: CASSYPGLAGFDTGELFF

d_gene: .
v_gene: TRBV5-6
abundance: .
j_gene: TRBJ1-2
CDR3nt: TGTGCCAGCACCGTATTTCAGGCAAAGAGACTATATGGCTACACCTTC
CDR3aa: CASTVFQAKRLYGYTF

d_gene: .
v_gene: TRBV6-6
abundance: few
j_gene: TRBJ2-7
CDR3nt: TGTGCCAGCAGTTACCGGGAGTACGAGCAGTACTTC
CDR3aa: CASSYREYEQYF

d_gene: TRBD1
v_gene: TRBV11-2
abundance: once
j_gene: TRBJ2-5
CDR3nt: TGTGCCAGCAGCCAGGGACAGACCCAAGAGACCCAGTACTTC
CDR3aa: CASSQGQTQETQYF

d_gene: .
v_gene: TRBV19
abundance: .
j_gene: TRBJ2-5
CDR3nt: TGTGCCAGTAGTACATACAGAGGGCTGGAGACCCAGTACTTC
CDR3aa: CASSTYRGLETQYF

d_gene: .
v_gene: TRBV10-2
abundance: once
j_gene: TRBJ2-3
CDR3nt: TGCGCCAGCAGTTGGATACACAGCGGAAGTTCAGATACGCAGTATTTT
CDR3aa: CASSWIHSGSSDTQYF

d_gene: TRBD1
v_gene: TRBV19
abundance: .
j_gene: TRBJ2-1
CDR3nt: TGTGCCAGTAGTATTAGCTTCTGGACAGGGGGATACAATGAGCAGTTCTTC
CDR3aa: CASSISFWTGGYNEQFF

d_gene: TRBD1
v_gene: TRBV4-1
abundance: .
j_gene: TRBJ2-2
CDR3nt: TGCGCCAGCAGCCCCCCGCTAGGACAGGGTTTAACCGGGGAGCTGTTTTTT
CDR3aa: CASSPPLGQGLTGELFF

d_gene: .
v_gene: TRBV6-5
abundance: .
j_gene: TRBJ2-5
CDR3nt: TGTGCCAGCAGCCCCACGGGGGGCCGGAGAGAGACCCAGTACTTC
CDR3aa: CASSPTGGRRETQYF

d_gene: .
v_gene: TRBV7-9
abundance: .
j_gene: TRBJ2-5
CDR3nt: TGTGCCAGCAGTTTACAGGGTAGGCGAGAGACCCAGTACTTC
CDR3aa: CASSLQGRRETQYF

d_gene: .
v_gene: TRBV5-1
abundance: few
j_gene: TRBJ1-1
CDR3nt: TGCGCCAGCAGTGGGGGAGGGGGAAGTGCGGCTTTCTTT
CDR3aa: CASSGGGGSAAFF

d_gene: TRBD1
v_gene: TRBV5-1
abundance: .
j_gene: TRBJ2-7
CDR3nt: TGCGCCAGCAGCCAGGGACAGCCCCCCTACGAGCAGTACTTC
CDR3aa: CASSQGQPPYEQYF

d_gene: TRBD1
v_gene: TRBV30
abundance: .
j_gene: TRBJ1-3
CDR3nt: TGTGCCTACACAATACAGGGGCAGGGAATCACCCCACACTCTGGAAACACCATATATTTT
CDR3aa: CAYTIQGQGITPHSGNTIYF

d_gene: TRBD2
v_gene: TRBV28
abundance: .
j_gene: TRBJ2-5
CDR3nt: TGTGCCAGCAGTCCCGGGGGGGGCGGGGGCGAGACCCAGTACTTC
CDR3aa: CASSPGGGGGETQYF

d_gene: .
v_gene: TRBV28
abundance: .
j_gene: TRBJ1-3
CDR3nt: TGTGCCAGCGGTCTGCATGGGGGGGGAGGAAACACCATATATTTT
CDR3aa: CASGLHGGGGNTIYF

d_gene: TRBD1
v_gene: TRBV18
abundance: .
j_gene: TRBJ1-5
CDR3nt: TGTGCCAGCTCGCCAATCCCTTCGGCAGGGGGTAAGGATCAGCCCCAGCATTTT
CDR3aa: CASSPIPSAGGKDQPQHF

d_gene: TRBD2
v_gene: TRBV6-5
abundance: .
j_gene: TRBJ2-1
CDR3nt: TGTGCCAGCAGTTACCCTAGCGGGAGTATCAATGAGCAGTTCTTC
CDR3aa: CASSYPSGSINEQFF

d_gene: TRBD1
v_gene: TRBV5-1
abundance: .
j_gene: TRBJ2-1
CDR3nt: TGCGCCAGCAGCTTGGCCCGGGACAGCTCCTACAATGAGCAGTTCTTC
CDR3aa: CASSLARDSSYNEQFF

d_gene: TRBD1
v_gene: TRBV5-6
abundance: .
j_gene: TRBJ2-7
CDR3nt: TGTGCCAGCAGCCCCCGGGACAGCTACGAGCAGTACTTC
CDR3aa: CASSPRDSYEQYF

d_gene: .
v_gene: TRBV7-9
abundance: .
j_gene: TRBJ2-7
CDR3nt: TGTGCCAGCAGCTTAGACTTCGCGGGTATCTACGAGCAGTACTTC
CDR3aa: CASSLDFAGIYEQYF

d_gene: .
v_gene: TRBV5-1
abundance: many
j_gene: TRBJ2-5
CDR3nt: TGCGCCAGCAGCTTTGCGGGGCCGCAAGAGACCCAGTACTTC
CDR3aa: CASSFAGPQETQYF

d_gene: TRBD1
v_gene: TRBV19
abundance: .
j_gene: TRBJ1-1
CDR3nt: TGTGCCAGTAGTATGTTCAGGGGGCATGGCACTGAAGCTTTCTTT
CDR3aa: CASSMFRGHGTEAFF

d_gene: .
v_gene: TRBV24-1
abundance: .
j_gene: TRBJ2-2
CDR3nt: TGTGCCACCAGGGGTAGCTACACCGGGGAGCTGTTTTTT
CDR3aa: CATRGSYTGELFF

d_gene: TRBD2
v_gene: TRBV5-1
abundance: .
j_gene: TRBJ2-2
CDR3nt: TGCGCCAGCAGCTCCCCTAACACGGGACTAGCGGGAGGGAGCACCGGGGAGCTGTTTTTT
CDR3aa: CASSSPNTGLAGGSTGELFF

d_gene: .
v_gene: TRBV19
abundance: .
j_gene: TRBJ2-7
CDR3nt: TGTGCCAGTGCACGGAGAGAGGAAACCTACGAGCAGTACTTC
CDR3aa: CASARREETYEQYF